This TCR beta chain originates from a study of prognosis after radiotherapy for stage I lung cancer. As for the study in general: Enrollment of stage I non-small cell lung cancer patients ran from April 2018 to early 2019. Delivery of radiotherapy was by SBRT in 3 to 5 fractions at a biologically effective dose of at least 100 Gy.

This clonotype was seen many times. What it binds is not known. Genomic DNA yielded TCR beta CDR3, amplified by two-round multiplex PCR. The authors ran first-round PCR with primers specific to each TRBV and TRBJ gene. TCRdb reprocessed the multiplex PCR reads via MiXCR and lists one record per CDR3 protein. The sample gives 59,000 or so distinct CDR3 sequences, about 25% of which show up once; approximately 8.3% is in the top ten. The CDR3 covers 16 residues. Germline CDR1 SNHLY, CDR2 FYNNEI. V was trimmed by 2 bases and J by 6 bases, leaving 14 bases between them. Study observations and caveats: Post-therapy Shannon entropy was lower in patients developing distant metastases following stereotactic body radiation therapy.

Blood was drawn (about 6 milliliters of peripheral blood) at each of two time points. The clonotype was recovered from a donor older than 45 with non-small cell lung cancer. The source material was PBMCs, sampled before or after stereotactic body radiation therapy (not recorded which). The chain joins TRBV2 to TRBJ1-6; possible D gene TRBD1, 6 bases. The CDR3 region is CASSENRGALNSPLHF. DNA for the CDR3: TGTGCCAGCAGTGAAAATAGGGGGGCCCTTAATTCACCCCTCCACTTT.